The 22 T cell receptor beta chains presented below share a single source sample, sequenced in a study of blood T cell repertoires in COVID-19. Sequencing was performed with immunoSEQ multiplex PCR; in TCRdb, only in-frame clones are kept and a portion is missing. Of approximately 200,000 clones in the sample, 90% are singletons; the top ten hold less than 3.5%. Sequenced input: peripheral blood. These receptors originate from a man aged 30-40 years with COVID-19, enrolled during active disease.

CDR3 amino acids: CASSLVGLAPRGGNEQFF. In DNA, the CDR3 is TGTGCCAGCAGCTTAGTGGGACTAGCTCCTCGGGGCGGCAATGAGCAGTTCTTC. V usage is TRBV7-2 and J usage is TRBJ2-1; TRBD2 agrees at 9 bases. The CDR3 has 18 residues. The junction had 13 bases not matched to a gene; V was cut back by 1 base and J by 6 bases. Germline V gene lookup returns CDR1 SGHTA and CDR2 FQGNSA.

CDR3 nucleotides: TGTGCCACCAGTGACCAGGGGGCCTACGAGCAGTACTTC. Translation gives CATSDQGAYEQYF. This chain links TRBV24-1 with TRBJ2-7, with 7 bases identical to TRBD1. V shed 4 bases and J 2 bases; nucleotides not matched to a gene: 1. The germline CDR1 and CDR2 sequences are KGHDR and SFDVKD. The length of the CDR3 is 13 residues.

This clone was found once. This rearrangement joins TRBV5-5 to TRBJ1-6, with 10 bases lining up with TRBD1. This CDR3 has 17 amino acids. The trim removed 0 bases at V and 10 bases at J, leaving 10 bases unmatched. In germline, CDR1 is SGHKS, CDR2 YYEKEE (reference sequence). The CDR3 loop is CASSLAPGTGVSSPLHF. In DNA, the CDR3 is TGTGCCAGCAGCTTGGCCCCCGGGACAGGGGTAAGCTCACCCCTCCACTTT.

In its sample, this clone is medium-sized. This chain connects TRBV7-9 to TRBJ1-1, with D hard to call. Germline values: CDR1 SEHNR, CDR2 FQNEAQ (reference sequence). This CDR3 has 10 amino acids. V was shortened by 8 bases and J by 3 bases, with 4 bases between the two germline ends. CDR3 amino acids: CASGHTEAFF. DNA for the CDR3: TGTGCCAGCGGCCACACTGAAGCTTTCTTT.

The chain couples TRBV19 to TRBJ1-5; 9 bases agree with TRBD1. Germline lookup yields CDR1 LNHDA and CDR2 SQIVND (reference sequence). The trim removed 1 base at V and 5 bases at J, leaving 6 bases unmatched. The CDR3 length is 16 residues. In DNA, the CDR3 is TGTGCCAGTAGTATAGGTAACAGGGGGCCGGATCAGCCCCAGCATTTT. It encodes CASSIGNRGPDQPQHF.

V is TRBV4-1 and J is TRBJ1-5; 8 positions agree with TRBD1. Trimming removed 4 bases from V and 0 bases from J; junction bases left unmatched: 2. CDR1 is MGHRA, CDR2 YSYEKL, per germline. The CDR3 length is 15 residues. The CDR3: CASSLQGDSNQPQHF. The CDR3 DNA reads as TGCGCCAGCAGCCTACAGGGGGATAGCAATCAGCCCCAGCATTTT.

Here the CDR3 reads CASSSPDRNTEAFF. The CDR3, as DNA: TGTGCCAGCAGTTCACCGGACAGAAACACTGAAGCTTTCTTT. This chain joins TRBV28 and TRBJ1-1, with D perhaps TRBD1 (6 bases). Trimming left V 4 bases short and J 2 bases short, with 11 bases between. CDR1 is MDHEN and CDR2 is SYDVKM in the germline V gene. The CDR3 covers 14 residues.

V is TRBV10-1 and J is TRBJ2-2, with 10 bases that match TRBD2. Germline V CDR1 and CDR2: WNHNN, SYGVQD (reference sequence). The junction had 6 bases not matched to a gene; V was cut back by 6 bases and J by 5 bases. The CDR3 length is 15 residues. For the CDR3, the DNA is TGCGCCAGCAGGAGAGCGGGAGGGCCGACCGGGGAGCTGTTTTTT. Protein product: CASRRAGGPTGELFF.

This clone was counted between two and nine times. The gene calls are TRBV18 and TRBJ1-1; no reliable D call. The V gene's germline CDR1 is KGHSH and CDR2 LQKENI. V was clipped by 3 bases and J by 3 bases, with 11 bases between them. The CDR3 covers 14 residues. The CDR3 region has the DNA TGTGCCAGCTCACCTTTTGAGAGGGACACTGAAGCTTTCTTT. Translated: CASSPFERDTEAFF.

This chain joins TRBV5-1 and TRBJ2-1, with TRBD1 as a possible D gene (6 bases). Germline V gene sequence: CDR1 SGHRS, CDR2 YFSETQ. The CDR3 length is 15 residues. V was pared by 7 bases and J by 3 bases, with 17 bases between. The CDR3 protein is CASQTGTSLYNEQFF. The CDR3 bases are TGCGCCAGCCAAACCGGGACAAGCCTCTACAATGAGCAGTTCTTC.

The V and J genes are TRBV29-1 and TRBJ2-3, with 12 bases that match TRBD2. V shed 3 bases, J shed 1 base, and the junction held 8 bases outside the gene matches. The CDR3 runs to 17 residues. Germline CDR1 reads SQVTM; CDR2 reads ANQGSEA. CDR3 sequence: CSVDGLAGGPGTDTQYF. CDR3 in DNA: TGCAGCGTTGACGGGCTAGCGGGAGGGCCGGGCACAGATACGCAGTATTTT.

This clone came up once. This sequence joins TRBV7-5 and TRBJ1-1; the table's D call of TRBD1 was not tested on the DNA. TRBV7-5 is a listed pseudogene. CDR3 length: 13 amino acids. The CDR3 region has the DNA TGTGCCAGAAGCTTAGGGCTGAACACTGAAGCTTTCTTT. Encoded protein: CARSLGLNTEAFF.

The gene calls are TRBV2 and TRBJ1-2, with TRBD1 as a possible D gene (5 bases). Germline V gene sequence: CDR1 SNHLY, CDR2 FYNNEI. CDR3 length equals 14 residues. V was clipped by 3 bases and J by 2 bases, with 10 bases between them. The CDR3 DNA sequence: TGTGCCAGCAGTGAGCAGGGTCCCAACTATGGCTACACCTTC. Encoded protein: CASSEQGPNYGYTF.

This chain connects TRBV23-1 to TRBJ1-1; D may be TRBD1 (6 bases). TRBV23-1 is annotated as an ORF whose role is uncertain. CDR3 length equals 13 residues. With 0 bases removed from V and 12 bases from J, the gap between germline ends came to 14 bases. The CDR3, as DNA: TGCGCCAGCAGTCAATCAACAGGGTTAATGACTTTCTTT. Translated: CASSQSTGLMTFF.

This chain joins TRBV12-3 or TRBV12-4 and TRBJ1-2, with 8 bases matching TRBD1. V shed 8 bases and J 1 base; nucleotides not matched to a gene: 3. This CDR3 region has 13 residues. CDR3 DNA sequence: TGTGCCAGCCGGGACAGGAGTAACTATGGCTACACCTTC. This codes for CASRDRSNYGYTF.

The rearrangement uses TRBV28 and TRBJ1-5; 7 nucleotides agree with TRBD1. Looked up from germline, CDR1 is MDHEN and CDR2 is SYDVKM. V was pared by 6 bases and J by 4 bases, with 6 bases of the junction left unmatched. The CDR3 covers 14 residues. This CDR3 reads CASRGQTSNQPQHF. The DNA for the CDR3 is TGTGCCAGCAGGGGACAGACGTCAAATCAGCCCCAGCATTTT.

The chain links TRBV5-1 to TRBJ1-1, with unresolved D. This CDR3 contains 15 residues. The germline CDR1 and CDR2 sequences are SGHRS and YFSETQ. Trimming shortened V by 0 bases and J by 0 bases, and 9 bases separated the two germline ends. The CDR3 reads CASSLGGGLNTEAFF. In DNA form, the CDR3 reads TGCGCCAGCAGCTTGGGCGGCGGCCTGAACACTGAAGCTTTCTTT.

The chain uses TRBV27 and TRBJ2-6; tentatively, D is TRBD2 (5 bases). V was shortened by 6 bases and J by 2 bases, with 14 bases between the two germline ends. Per germline, CDR1 MNHEY and CDR2 SMNVEV (reference sequence). This CDR3 has 16 residues. The CDR3 region has the DNA TGTGCCAGCAGCACGACCTTCGGGGCTGGGGCCAACGTCCTGACTTTC. Encoded protein: CASSTTFGAGANVLTF.

This rearrangement joins TRBV5-1 to TRBJ2-1; TRBD2 aligns across 10 bases. Per the germline V gene, CDR1 is SGHRS and CDR2 is YFSETQ. The J segment lost 8 bases and the V segment lost 2 bases, leaving 4 bases of the junction unmatched. The CDR3 extends over 14 amino acids. For the CDR3, the DNA is TGCGCCAGCAGCTTTCAGCGGGGGGGAGATGAGCAGTTCTTC. It translates to CASSFQRGGDEQFF.

The chain has TRBV30 and TRBJ1-3; weak D call: TRBD1 (6 bases). From germline, CDR1 is GTSNPN and CDR2 SVGIG (reference sequence). CDR3 length: 12 residues. V was trimmed by 2 bases and J by 6 bases, leaving 8 bases between them. The CDR3, as DNA: TGTGCCTGGAGTAAGGGGGAAAACACCATATATTTT. This encodes CAWSKGENTIYF.

The chain joins TRBV30 to TRBJ2-3; 13 bases align to TRBD2. This CDR3 is 18 amino acids long. In germline, CDR1 is GTSNPN, CDR2 SVGIG (reference sequence). J gave up 3 bases and V 0 bases, and 9 bases lay outside the gene matches. This chain's CDR3 is CAWSVRRTSGSVTDTQYF. The CDR3 DNA sequence: TGTGCCTGGAGTGTACGTCGGACTAGCGGGAGTGTAACAGATACGCAGTATTTT.

The chain recombines TRBV7-9 with TRBJ1-2; no clear D. The CDR3 is 14 amino acids. Germline V gene data show CDR1 as SEHNR and CDR2 as FQNEAQ (reference sequence). Trimming took off 1 base at V and 4 bases at J, with 10 bases between the two ends. This CDR3 is CASSLVADIYGYTF. The CDR3 nucleotides are TGTGCCAGCAGCTTAGTAGCAGATATCTATGGCTACACCTTC.